These 27 T cell receptor beta chains originate from one sample sequenced in a study of T-cell memory formation after mild COVID-19. MiXCR, applied by TCRdb to the 5' RACE reads, yields one record per CDR3 protein. The sample consists of 380,000 or so distinct CDR3 sequences, roughly 15% of them appearing once. The source material was PBMCs or a T cell subset sorted from them (not recorded which). The source of these receptors is a man between 18 and 29 years old who had mild COVID-19 (a few samples of this study predate the infection). Cell type and time point are not known.

V is TRBV28 and J is TRBJ1-6; the match to TRBD1 covers 9 bases. The ends lost 7 bases at V and 5 bases at J; junction bases unmatched: 6. Germline V gene lookup returns CDR1 MDHEN and CDR2 SYDVKM. CDR3 size: 15 residues. The CDR3 sequence is CASNGGQGNNSPLHF. The CDR3 DNA reads as TGTGCCAGCAACGGCGGACAGGGGAATAATTCACCCCTCCACTTT.

The chain carries TRBV7-9 and TRBJ1-4; 9 nucleotides line up with TRBD1. With V trimmed by 5 bases and J by 7 bases, 8 bases remained unmatched. The CDR3 contains 15 residues. The germline V gene encodes CDR1 SEHNR and CDR2 FQNEAQ (reference sequence). This chain's CDR3 is CASSPQTGGGEKLFF. CDR3 nucleotides: TGTGCCAGCAGCCCCCAGACAGGGGGAGGTGAAAAACTGTTTTTT.

The rearrangement joins TRBV6-2 or TRBV6-3 to TRBJ2-5; D may be TRBD1 (5 bases). V was shortened by 6 bases and J by 5 bases, with 19 bases between the two germline ends. CDR3 length: 15 residues. CDR1 and CDR2 from the germline V gene are MNHEY and SVGEGT. The CDR3 here is CASSTYHVQGETQYF. CDR3 nucleotides: TGTGCCAGCAGCACCTACCACGTGCAGGGCGAGACCCAGTACTTC.

This clonotype was counted a few times. The chain carries TRBV3-1 and TRBJ1-6; D may be TRBD1 (5 bases). The V end was cut by 3 bases, the J end by 11 bases, with 14 bases between. The CDR3 covers 14 residues. Germline assignment: CDR1 LGHDT and CDR2 YNNKEL (reference sequence). The DNA of the CDR3 is TGTGCCAGCAGCCACGGGGCTCCTATCGCACCCCTCCACTTT. Its protein product is CASSHGAPIAPLHF.

The V and J genes are TRBV6-5 and TRBJ1-2, with TRBD1 matching 7 bases. Germline-derived CDR1 and CDR2 are MNHEY and SVGAGI. This CDR3 spans 15 amino acids. The V and J ends lost 4 bases and 2 bases, in that order; junction bases with no gene match: 7. The CDR3 bases are TGTGCCAGCAGTTCTTGGACAGGCCCCAACTATGGCTACACCTTC. Translated, it gives CASSSWTGPNYGYTF.

As to this clonotype: Possible read error: a much larger clone is one base away. The chain recombines TRBV10-3 with TRBJ2-5; D gene unclear. The ends were cut back, 2 bases at V and 3 bases at J, with 4 bases in the middle. In germline, CDR1 is ENHRY, CDR2 SYGVKD. The CDR3 spans 12 residues. CDR3 region: CAISEQEETQYF. In DNA form, the CDR3 reads TGTGCCATCAGTGAGCAAGAAGAGACCCAGTACTTC.

The rearrangement joins TRBV5-8 to TRBJ2-3; 13 nucleotides match TRBD2. The CDR3 loop spans 16 amino acids. The trim removed 4 bases at V and 3 bases at J, leaving 5 bases unmatched. Germline CDR1 and CDR2: SGHTS and YDEGEE. The CDR3 protein is CASSQGLAGETDTQYF. In DNA form, the CDR3 reads TGTGCCAGCAGCCAAGGACTAGCGGGGGAAACAGATACGCAGTATTTT.

The V call is TRBV12-3 or TRBV12-4, the J call TRBJ1-5; 7 nucleotides match TRBD1. This CDR3 has 13 residues. The V segment lost 3 bases and the J segment 7 bases; nucleotides outside the gene matches: 3. The CDR3 is CASSLAGGQPQHF. The DNA for the CDR3 is TGTGCCAGCAGTTTGGCAGGGGGGCAGCCCCAGCATTTT.

V gene TRBV7-6 combines with J gene TRBJ2-3; TRBD2 matches at 11 bases. The V segment lost 5 bases and the J segment 5 bases; nucleotides outside the gene matches: 9. CDR1 SGHVS and CDR2 FNYEAQ come from the germline V gene. The CDR3 loop spans 16 amino acids. CDR3 sequence (DNA): TGTGCCAGCAGCATAACTAGCGGGGGAGTGGGAGATACGCAGTATTTT. Amino acids: CASSITSGGVGDTQYF. Looking up the rest from reference TRBV7-6 and TRBJ2-3 gives the full variable domain: GAGVSQSPRYKVTKRGQDVALRCDPISGHVSLYWYRQALGQGPEFLTYFNYEAQQDKSGLPNDRFSAERPEGSISTLTIQRTEQRDSAMYRCASSITSGGVGDTQYFGPGTRLTVL.

The J gene is TRBJ2-1, the V gene TRBV9; D is possibly TRBD1 (5 bases). Trimming pared 5 bases from V and 4 bases from J, leaving 16 bases between. The CDR3 length is 15 residues. The germline CDR1 and CDR2 sequences are SGDLS and YYNGEE. CDR3 residues: CASRGVGAEYNEQFF. CDR3 sequence (DNA): TGTGCCAGCAGGGGTGTAGGGGCGGAATACAATGAGCAGTTCTTC.

This clonotype was detected a few times. This sequence joins TRBV21-1 and TRBJ2-1; no check of the table's D call, TRBD2, against the DNA was made. TRBV21-1 constitutes a pseudogene. The CDR3 is 13 amino acids. CDR3 amino acids: CASSKGGLGEQFF. DNA for the CDR3: TGTGCCAGCAGCAAAGGGGGCCTAGGTGAGCAGTTCTTC.

This rearrangement joins TRBV7-6 to TRBJ2-7; 13 bases fit TRBD2. The CDR3 has 18 residues. Germline V CDR1 and CDR2: SGHVS, FNYEAQ. The V segment lost 5 bases and the J segment 0 bases; nucleotides outside the gene matches: 10. The DNA for the CDR3 is TGTGCCAGCAGCCCTGGGACTAGCGGGGCCTTTAGCTCCTACGAGCAGTACGTC. Encoded protein: CASSPGTSGAFSSYEQYV.

This clonotype showed up just a few times. The chain joins TRBV12-3 or TRBV12-4 to TRBJ1-4; perhaps TRBD1 as D (5 bases). V shed 7 bases and J shed 8 bases, with 14 bases lying between them. The CDR3 covers 13 residues. The CDR3 sequence is CASTLGQGEKLFF. As DNA, the CDR3 is TGTGCCAGCACCCTCGGTCAGGGAGAAAAACTGTTTTTT.

The chain carries TRBV12-3 or TRBV12-4 and TRBJ2-5, with TRBD2 matching over 11 bases. The CDR3 has 15 residues. Trimming took 5 bases from V and 5 from J; bases not matched to a gene: 7. CDR3 sequence reads: CASSLSGGALETQYF. The CDR3 nucleotides read TGTGCCAGCAGTCTTAGCGGGGGGGCCTTGGAGACCCAGTACTTC.

About this clonotype: Germline is not matched at one junction end, which may reflect a read error. This rearrangement joins TRBV9 to TRBJ2-5, with a tentative D call TRBD2 (5 bases). The CDR3 contains 14 residues. Looked up from germline, CDR1 is SGDLS and CDR2 is YYNGEE. CDR3 sequence (DNA): TGTGCCAGCAGCGTATGGGGAGACCAGGAGACCCAGTACTTC. Translating gives CASSVWGDQETQYF.

A few counts support this clonotype. The J gene is TRBJ1-2, the V gene TRBV6-1; TRBD1 matches 7 bases. The CDR3 length is 14 residues. V trimming: 3 bases; J trimming: 10 bases; junction bases outside the gene matches: 11. Germline V CDR1 and CDR2: MNHNS, SASEGT. The CDR3 loop reads CASSEASGQLDYTF. DNA of the CDR3: TGTGCCAGCAGTGAGGCCTCGGGACAGTTGGACTACACCTTC.

The chain combines TRBV29-1 with TRBJ2-7; D might be TRBD2 (6 bases). The V and J ends lost 4 bases and 4 bases respectively, with 11 bases between them. The CDR3 totals 12 residues. Germline values: CDR1 SQVTM, CDR2 ANQGSEA. In DNA form, the CDR3 reads TGCAGCGTTGGCGGGGTGGGGTACGAGCAGTACTTC. It encodes CSVGGVGYEQYF.

V and J are TRBV18 and TRBJ2-7, with D tentatively TRBD1 or TRBD2 (5 bases each). This CDR3 comprises 13 residues. Germline V gene lookup returns CDR1 KGHSH and CDR2 LQKENI. V was clipped by 6 bases and J by 8 bases, with 17 bases between them. CDR3 in DNA: TGTGCCAGCTCCGAGTTACGGGGCAATCAGCAGTACTTC. It specifies CASSELRGNQQYF.

This clonotype was detected many times. This chain joins TRBV27 and TRBJ1-1; 8 bases are a match to TRBD1. V gave up 4 bases and J gave up 1 base; unmatched junction bases: 11. In germline, CDR1 is MNHEY, CDR2 SMNVEV (reference sequence). The CDR3 contains 17 residues. This CDR3 reads CASSSLRGRRGNTEAFF. As DNA, the CDR3 is TGTGCCAGCAGTTCCCTCAGGGGGCGGAGGGGGAACACTGAAGCTTTCTTT.

This clonotype appeared many times. V and J are TRBV6-6 and TRBJ2-7; D is undetermined. Trimming shortened V by 5 bases and J by 7 bases, and 15 bases separated the two germline ends. The CDR3 length is 13 residues. CDR1 is MNHNY, CDR2 SVGAGI, per germline (reference sequence). CDR3: CASSTRALTEQYV. The CDR3 nucleotides are TGTGCCAGCAGTACCCGGGCCCTTACTGAGCAGTACGTC.

This clonotype showed up just a few times. The chain has TRBV25-1 and TRBJ1-2; 8 nucleotides align to TRBD1. V shed 2 bases and J 8 bases; nucleotides not matched to a gene: 13. Germline V gene data show CDR1 as MGHDK and CDR2 as SYGVNS. The CDR3 is 16 amino acids. The CDR3 sequence: CASSETKTGEVRGYTF. CDR3 bases: TGTGCCAGCAGTGAAACGAAGACAGGGGAGGTGAGGGGCTACACCTTC.

This rearrangement joins TRBV6-5 to TRBJ1-2; D gene unclear. The germline CDR1 and CDR2 sequences are MNHEY and SVGAGI. Trimming pared 7 bases from V and 5 bases from J, leaving 11 bases between. The CDR3 totals 12 residues. The CDR3 sequence is CASTDRVYGYTF. The DNA of the CDR3 is TGTGCCAGCACAGATAGAGTGTATGGCTACACCTTC.

This chain uses TRBV5-5 with TRBJ2-1; 10 nucleotides agree with TRBD1. V dropped 4 bases and J dropped 4; count of bases not matched to a gene: 11. This CDR3 comprises 17 residues. Germline CDR1 and CDR2: SGHKS and YYEKEE (reference sequence). CDR3 loop: CASSLTADRGVYNEQFF. As DNA, the CDR3 is TGTGCCAGCAGCCTAACGGCGGACAGGGGGGTTTACAATGAGCAGTTCTTC.

This clonotype appeared many times. This chain joins TRBV6-2 or TRBV6-3 and TRBJ2-7; TRBD2 agrees at 11 bases. V dropped 6 bases and J dropped 6; count of bases not matched to a gene: 4. CDR3 size: 13 residues. CDR1 MNHEY and CDR2 SVGEGT come from the germline V gene. The CDR3 spells CASRGTSGLEQYF. The CDR3 DNA is TGTGCCAGCAGGGGGACTAGCGGTCTCGAGCAGTACTTC.

This chain joins TRBV6-5 and TRBJ1-2; possible D gene TRBD1, 5 bases. The ends were cut back, 8 bases at V and 1 base at J, with 11 bases in the middle. There are 13 residues in the CDR3. In germline, CDR1 is MNHEY, CDR2 SVGAGI. CDR3 bases: TGTGCCAGCGGGGACCTCCGTAACTATGGCTACACCTTC. It is translated as CASGDLRNYGYTF.

The CDR3 sequence: CASSEGRDRAGQPQHF. The CDR3 DNA sequence: TGTGCCAGCAGCGAAGGAAGGGACAGGGCGGGTCAGCCCCAGCATTTT. The rearrangement uses TRBV5-5 and TRBJ1-5; 9 nucleotides line up with TRBD1. The V segment lost 4 bases and the J segment 6 bases; nucleotides outside the gene matches: 11. This CDR3 is 16 amino acids long. CDR1 is SGHKS, CDR2 YYEKEE, per germline (reference sequence).

The sample holds a few counts of this clonotype. The V gene is TRBV7-2, the J gene TRBJ2-3; either TRBD1 or TRBD2 may fit D (5 bases each). There are 18 residues in the CDR3. Germline lookup yields CDR1 SGHTA and CDR2 FQGNSA. V was trimmed by 3 bases and J by 6 bases, leaving 25 bases between them. The CDR3 spells CASSFIQPGTSLVDTQYF. CDR3 in DNA: TGTGCCAGCAGCTTTATACAACCCGGGACCTCCCTTGTTGATACGCAGTATTTT.